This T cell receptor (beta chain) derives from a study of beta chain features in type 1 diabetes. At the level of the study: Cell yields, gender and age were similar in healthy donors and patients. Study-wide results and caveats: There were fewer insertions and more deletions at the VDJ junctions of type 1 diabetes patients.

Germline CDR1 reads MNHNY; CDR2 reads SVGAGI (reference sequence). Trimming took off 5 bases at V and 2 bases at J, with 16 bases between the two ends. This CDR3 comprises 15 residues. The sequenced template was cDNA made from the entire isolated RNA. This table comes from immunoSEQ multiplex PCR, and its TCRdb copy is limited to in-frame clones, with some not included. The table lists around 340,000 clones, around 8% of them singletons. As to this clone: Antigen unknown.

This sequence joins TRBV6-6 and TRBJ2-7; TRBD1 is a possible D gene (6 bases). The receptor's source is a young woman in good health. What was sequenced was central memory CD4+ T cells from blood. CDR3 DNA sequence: TGTGCCAGCAGTCGTCCGAGGGACACGACCTACGAGCAGTACTTC. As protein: CASSRPRDTTYEQYF.